This TCR beta chain was sequenced for a study of blood T cells in healthy people across ages. Notes on the study in general: CMV status of donors was not determined, possibly confounding expanded clonotype changes.

The CDR3 is made up of 15 amino acids. Germline V CDR1 and CDR2: SEHNR, FQNEAQ (reference sequence). V lost 4 bases and J lost 8, with 17 bases in between. It was with a sample-barcoded 5' primer and a J-beta primer mix that a second PCR of roughly 7 to 12 cycles was run. TCRdb redid the calling of the 5' RACE reads with MiXCR, one entry per CDR3 protein. The top ten hold roughly a tenth of the sample, which has 800,000 to 950,000 distinct CDR3 sequences, roughly 29% seen once. This clonotype was detected a few times. What it recognizes is unknown. The same sample was also studied in work on T cells of mothers and their children. That paper states: Compared with unrelated pairs, related mother-child pairs had slightly higher, non-significant overlap.

The chain couples TRBV7-9 to TRBJ1-4; the D gene is possibly TRBD1 (5 bases). The sequencing sample was made of blood. This receptor was obtained from a woman in her forties in good health. The CDR3 nucleotides read TGTGCCAGCAGCTCCTATGGGGGGGTTTGGGAAAAACTGTTTTTT. This encodes CASSSYGGVWEKLFF.